Listed below are T cell receptor beta chains from one sample, sequenced in a study of shared clonotypes between healthy human individuals. TCRdb's table, derived via immunoSEQ multiplex PCR, lists solely in-frame clones and lacks some. The sample has about 2.1 million clones, more than 85% seen once. The sequenced sample was naive CD8+ T cells from PBMCs. These receptors originate from a man between 18 and 29 years old in good health. Some clones in this sample may be carry-over from other donors' samples. The CDR3 runs from the conserved cysteine through the conserved F or W. The order of the fields is D gene, clone size, V gene, J gene, CDR3 DNA, CDR3 protein. A D gene is named only where the DNA matches it firmly. Only some rows state a clone size, as once, few, many or a class for expanded clones.

NA	NA	TRBV5-4	TRBJ2-1	TGTGCCAGCAGCCGGGGGTTGAATGAGCAGTTCTTC	CASSRGLNEQFF
TRBD2	NA	TRBV28	TRBJ2-5	TGTGCCAGCAGTTTATGGGGAGCGGGAGGTTCGCAAGAGACCCAGTACTTC	CASSLWGAGGSQETQYF
NA	NA	TRBV28	TRBJ1-5	TGTGCCAGCAGTTTAACCGACCAGCCCCAGCATTTT	CASSLTDQPQHF
NA	once	TRBV5-4	TRBJ1-2	TGTGCCAGCAGCATATCTGCCCCGAGTGGCTACACCTTC	CASSISAPSGYTF
NA	NA	TRBV28	TRBJ2-7	TGTGCCAGCAGTGTAACTGCGGAAGGGCGGCTAGACGAGCAGTACTTC	CASSVTAEGRLDEQYF
NA	few	TRBV15	TRBJ1-4	TGTGCCACCAGCAGAGAGCCAGACCATAATGAAAAACTGTTTTTT	CATSREPDHNEKLFF
NA	few	TRBV2	TRBJ1-5	TGTGCCAGCAGTGAAGCGCAGGGCTTGGAGCCCCAGCATTTT	CASSEAQGLEPQHF
NA	NA	TRBV6-1	TRBJ1-1	TGTGCCAGCAGTGAAGATTACAGTTTGAACACTGAAGCTTTCTTT	CASSEDYSLNTEAFF
NA	NA	TRBV18	TRBJ2-2	TGTGCCAGCTCTTTGGACGAGACGCTCCCGGGCGGGGAGCTGTTTTTT	CASSLDETLPGGELFF
NA	NA	TRBV30	TRBJ2-7	TGTGCCTGGAGTGTACAGGTGACAATCCCTCCCGAGCAGTACTTC	CAWSVQVTIPPEQYF
NA	NA	TRBV4-1	TRBJ1-1	TGCGCCAGCAGCCAAGAGGGCAGTTTGAACACTGAAGCTTTCTTT	CASSQEGSLNTEAFF
TRBD1	once	TRBV15	TRBJ2-5	TGTGCCACCTACGACCCCGGGACAGGGGGCCAAGAGACCCAGTACTTC	CATYDPGTGGQETQYF
NA	NA	TRBV6-1	TRBJ1-3	TGTGCCAGCAGTGAGGGGGCCTATTACCCTGGAAACACCATATATTTT	CASSEGAYYPGNTIYF
TRBD2	NA	TRBV27	TRBJ2-2	TGTGCCAGCAGTTTGAGGAAGACTAGCGGGACCACCGGGGAGCTGTTTTTT	CASSLRKTSGTTGELFF
NA	NA	TRBV7-9	TRBJ2-4	TGTGCCAGCAGCGTCCGGAATTTGGAGGGGGCGACCAAAAACATTCAGTACTTC	CASSVRNLEGATKNIQYF
TRBD2	NA	TRBV6-5	TRBJ2-7	TGTGCCAGCAGTTCGAGCGGGGCCCACGAGCAGTACTTC	CASSSSGAHEQYF
NA	NA	TRBV5-5	TRBJ2-7	TGTGCCAGCAGCTTGGATATATACTACGAGCAGTACTTC	CASSLDIYYEQYF
TRBD1	NA	TRBV7-6	TRBJ2-3	TGTGCCAGCAACGAGGGGGCCGGCGCGGATACGCAGTATTTT	CASNEGAGADTQYF
NA	few	TRBV5-1	TRBJ2-3	TGCGCCAGCAGCGAGCTTGGTGGAGGCCTCACAGATACGCAGTATTTT	CASSELGGGLTDTQYF
NA	NA	TRBV5-1	TRBJ1-1	TGCGCCAGCAGCTTACAGGGTCGGACTGAAGCTTTCTTT	CASSLQGRTEAFF
NA	NA	TRBV19	TRBJ2-6	TGTGCCAGTAGTATAGCACTCTCTGGGGCCAACGTCCTGACTTTC	CASSIALSGANVLTF
NA	NA	TRBV11-2	TRBJ2-5	TGTGCCAGCAGTCACCCGGAGGGGGGGATGAGGGAGACCCAGTACTTC	CASSHPEGGMRETQYF
TRBD2	once	TRBV11-2	TRBJ2-3	TGTGCCAGCGCCTACGGTAGCGGGATAGGAGATACGCAGTATTTT	CASAYGSGIGDTQYF
TRBD2	NA	TRBV7-3	TRBJ2-3	TGTGCCAGCAGCTTATGGGCGGGAGTGCCAGATACGCAGTATTTT	CASSLWAGVPDTQYF
NA	NA	TRBV11-2	TRBJ2-7	TGTGCCAGCAGCTTAGGCCCCCGACTAGAATGGTACGAGCAGTACTTC	CASSLGPRLEWYEQYF
NA	NA	TRBV19	TRBJ2-1	TGTGCCAGTAGTATCCCAGGATCTCCCTACAATGAGCAGTTCTTC	CASSIPGSPYNEQFF
NA	NA	TRBV29-1	TRBJ2-3	TGCAGCGTTGTAGGAGGTGGAAGGGCTACGCAGTATTTT	CSVVGGGRATQYF
TRBD2	NA	TRBV28	TRBJ2-1	TGTGCGAGCAAGCCTAGCGGGAGCTACAATGAGCAGTTCTTC	CASKPSGSYNEQFF
NA	once	TRBV28	TRBJ2-7	TGTGCCAGCAGGGACGGGGACCGACCGAGCTCCTACGAGCAGTACTTC	CASRDGDRPSSYEQYF
NA	NA	TRBV5-6	TRBJ1-2	TGTGCCAGCAGCCCCGAGGGGGGTTGGGGTGGCTACACCTTC	CASSPEGGWGGYTF
NA	NA	TRBV4-3	TRBJ2-7	TGCGCCAGCAGCCAAGGCAGGGGATTCTCCTACGAGCAGTACTTC	CASSQGRGFSYEQYF
NA	NA	TRBV7-9	TRBJ2-5	TGTGCCAGCAGCCTTTTGGGCCGGGACTCACGGGAGACCCAGTACTTC	CASSLLGRDSRETQYF
TRBD2	NA	TRBV5-1	TRBJ2-2	TGCGCCAGCCGCCGGGATCTAGCGGGAGTTGGGACCGGGGAGCTGTTTTTT	CASRRDLAGVGTGELFF
NA	NA	TRBV11-2	TRBJ1-1	TGTGCCAGCAGCTTAGGGCTCAGGTTTCCTGAAGCTTTCTTT	CASSLGLRFPEAFF
NA	NA	TRBV27	TRBJ2-1	TGTGCCAGCAGTTTGATCTGGGGCAATGAGCAGTTCTTC	CASSLIWGNEQFF
NA	NA	TRBV27	TRBJ1-3	TGTGCCAGCAGTTCGGGCCCACAGGGTTCGGGAAACACCATATATTTT	CASSSGPQGSGNTIYF
TRBD2	NA	TRBV7-6	TRBJ2-1	TGTGCCAGCAGCATTGGACTAGCAGGCTCCTACAATGAGCAGTTCTTC	CASSIGLAGSYNEQFF
TRBD1	NA	TRBV4-1	TRBJ2-5	TGCGCCAGCAGCCGACAGGGGCTAGGGGAGACCCAGTACTTC	CASSRQGLGETQYF
NA	NA	TRBV9	TRBJ2-1	TGTGCCAGCAGCGCCCAGGGGCCTTACAATGAGCAGTTCTTC	CASSAQGPYNEQFF
NA	NA	TRBV6-6	TRBJ1-5	TGTGCCAGCAGCACCGAGGGAAAAAATCAGCCCCAGCATTTT	CASSTEGKNQPQHF
NA	few	TRBV6-1	TRBJ1-2	TGTGCCAGCAGTGAATCCTGGACCCGTGACTATGGCTACACCTTC	CASSESWTRDYGYTF
NA	NA	TRBV11-3	TRBJ2-7	TGTGCCATAGTTTCAGTACCGGGATTCTACGAGCAGTACTTC	CAIVSVPGFYEQYF
TRBD2	NA	TRBV4-2	TRBJ2-1	TGTGCCAGCAGCCCAGTCACCGGGGCGGGAGGATACAATGAGCAGTTCTTC	CASSPVTGAGGYNEQFF
TRBD1	NA	TRBV5-1	TRBJ2-1	TGCGCCAGCAGCCCGGGACAGGGTATATACAATGAGCAGTTCTTC	CASSPGQGIYNEQFF
NA	NA	TRBV7-8	TRBJ1-2	TGTGCCAGCAGCTTAGCAGGGGAGGCCTATGGCTACACCTTC	CASSLAGEAYGYTF
NA	NA	TRBV27	TRBJ1-2	TGTGCCAGCAGTTTCCAGGGACTGGATGGGAACTATGGCTACACCTTC	CASSFQGLDGNYGYTF
TRBD2	NA	TRBV9	TRBJ2-3	TGTGCCAGCAGCGTAGTGGCGGGAGGGTCCACAGATACGCAGTATTTT	CASSVVAGGSTDTQYF
NA	NA	TRBV27	TRBJ1-2	TGTGCCAGCACCCTTATCGTGGGGGCGGAGATGGACTATGGCTACACCTTC	CASTLIVGAEMDYGYTF
NA	NA	TRBV29-1	TRBJ2-7	TGCAGCGTTGCTCAGGCGTCCTCCTACGAGCAGTACTTC	CSVAQASSYEQYF
NA	NA	TRBV11-2	TRBJ2-1	TGTGCCAGCAGCCTGGGTGGATGGCGTCTCGATGAGCAGTTCTTC	CASSLGGWRLDEQFF
NA	NA	TRBV4-1	TRBJ1-6	TGCGCCAGCAGCCAAGTGCAGGGAGAATGGTCACCCCTCCACTTT	CASSQVQGEWSPLHF
TRBD1	NA	TRBV6-6	TRBJ2-7	TGTGCCAGCAGTTACTCAGACAGGGGCTACGAGCAGTACTTC	CASSYSDRGYEQYF
TRBD2	NA	TRBV28	TRBJ2-5	TGTGCCAGCAGTCTAATAGGACTAGCTCTAGGTGTGACCCAGTACTTC	CASSLIGLALGVTQYF
TRBD2	NA	TRBV7-9	TRBJ2-7	TGTGCCAGCAGCTCGCTAGCGGGAGGCCCCTCCTACGAGCAGTACTTC	CASSSLAGGPSYEQYF